These 6 T cell receptor beta chains were all obtained from the same sample, sequenced in a study of blood T cell repertoires in COVID-19. Only in-frame clones appear in the TCRdb table, and some are missing; sequencing was by immunoSEQ multiplex PCR. This repertoire shows 68,000 or so clones, approximately 91% found once; its top ten account for about 2.9%. Sample: peripheral blood. These receptor sequences come from a man aged 70-80 years with active or convalescent COVID-19.

This rearrangement joins TRBV5-1 to TRBJ2-7, with D possibly TRBD1 on 6 matching bases. The CDR3 is 14 amino acids. The V end was cut by 0 bases, the J end by 2 bases, with 9 bases between. Germline loops: CDR1 SGHRS, CDR2 YFSETQ. CDR3 residues: CASSLDGQPYEQYF. The CDR3 DNA is TGCGCCAGCAGCTTGGATGGACAGCCCTACGAGCAGTACTTC.

The chain carries TRBV15 and TRBJ2-3; 10 positions agree with TRBD2. Unmatched junction bases numbered 9, after V lost 0 bases and J lost 3 bases. Germline values: CDR1 LNHNV, CDR2 YYDKDF (reference sequence). There are 18 residues in the CDR3. CDR3 in DNA: TGTGCCACCAGCAGAGAAGCCCTAGGGACTAGCGAAACAGATACGCAGTATTTT. Translated: CATSREALGTSETDTQYF.

V gene TRBV28 combines with J gene TRBJ1-5; TRBD1 agrees at 9 bases. CDR3 length: 20 residues. Germline trimming cut 2 bases from V and 0 bases from J; bases unmatched to any gene: 14. Germline CDR1 is MDHEN and CDR2 is SYDVKM. The CDR3: CASSLPSLGTGIYSNQPQHF. CDR3 nucleotide sequence: TGTGCCAGCAGTTTACCCTCCTTGGGGACAGGGATCTATAGCAATCAGCCCCAGCATTTT. The full variable domain, rest sourced from reference TRBV28 and TRBJ1-5, is DVKVTQSSRYLVKRTGEKVFLECVQDMDHENMFWYRQDPGLGLRLIYFSYDVKMKEKGDIPEGYSVSREKKERFSLILESASTNQTSMYLCASSLPSLGTGIYSNQPQHFGDGTRLSIL.

This clone was detected once. The V gene is TRBV18, the J gene TRBJ2-1; 15 positions match TRBD2. The CDR3 runs 16 residues. CDR1 is KGHSH, CDR2 LQKENI, per germline. V trimming: 3 bases; J trimming: 9 bases; junction bases outside the gene matches: 6. In DNA, the CDR3 is TGTGCCAGCTCACCTAGGACTAGCGGGGGGGCCGGTGAGCAGTTCTTC. Translated: CASSPRTSGGAGEQFF.

The V gene is TRBV4-1, the J gene TRBJ1-2, with D possibly matching TRBD1 (5 bases). Germline V gene sequence: CDR1 MGHRA, CDR2 YSYEKL. CDR3 length: 17 residues. V lost 0 bases and J lost 4, with 18 bases in between. This CDR3 is CASSQDFPRQGGYGYTF. The CDR3 DNA is TGCGCCAGCAGCCAAGATTTCCCCCGGCAGGGAGGCTATGGCTACACCTTC.

The J gene is TRBJ2-3, the V gene TRBV3-1 (or the pseudogene TRBV3-2); 8 nucleotides match TRBD2. Per germline, CDR1 LGHDT and CDR2 YNNKEL (reference sequence). With V trimmed by 4 bases and J by 0 bases, 6 bases remained unmatched. The CDR3 runs to 16 residues. The CDR3 region has the DNA TGTGCCAGCAGCCTCCGGGGGGGGGCCAGCACAGATACGCAGTATTTT. Translating it yields CASSLRGGASTDTQYF.